A selection of T cell receptor beta chains follows, all from one sample in a study of T-cell memory formation after mild COVID-19. TCRdb reprocessed the 5' RACE reads via MiXCR and lists one record per CDR3 protein. The sample holds 300,000 to 350,000 distinct CDR3 sequences, roughly 13% seen once. Source material: PBMCs or a T cell subset sorted from them (not recorded which). The receptors were sampled from a man aged 18 to 30 who had mild COVID-19 (a few samples of this study predate the infection). Cell type and time point are not known. Both conserved end residues are part of each CDR3. D genes are given only for firm matches. For some rows the clone size is stated as once, few or many, or as a class when expanded; others skip it.

D,size,J,V,CDR3,DNA
TRBD2,few,TRBJ2-7,TRBV7-9,CASSFLRGGVNEQYF,TGTGCCAGCAGCTTCCTGCGCGGGGGGGTCAACGAGCAGTACTTC
NA,NA,TRBJ2-7,TRBV5-1,CASSLNTYEQYF,TGCGCCAGCAGCTTGAACACCTACGAGCAGTACTTC
NA,few,TRBJ2-5,TRBV10-1,CASSAAVPETQYF,TGCGCCAGCAGTGCGGCAGTCCCGGAGACCCAGTACTTC
NA,few,TRBJ2-1,TRBV10-3,CAISSGQPNEQFF,TGTGCCATCAGTTCCGGACAGCCGAATGAGCAGTTCTTC
NA,many,TRBJ2-2,TRBV5-5,CASSLAWGSTGELFF,TGTGCCAGCAGCTTGGCTTGGGGATCCACCGGGGAGCTGTTTTTT
TRBD1,NA,TRBJ2-5,TRBV30,CARGQAETQYF,TGTGCCCGGGGACAGGCGGAGACCCAGTACTTC
NA,NA,TRBJ2-7,TRBV5-1,CASSPRGGRSYEQYF,TGCGCCAGCAGCCCCCGCGGAGGGAGGTCCTATGAGCAGTACTTC
NA,few,TRBJ1-1,TRBV29-1,CSVAEGTEAFF,TGCAGCGTTGCCGAGGGTACTGAAGCTTTCTTT
NA,many,TRBJ1-1,TRBV4-1,CASSQDRDTEAFF,TGCGCCAGCAGCCAAGACAGGGACACTGAAGCTTTCTTT
NA,NA,TRBJ2-1,TRBV9,CASSNGDYNEQFF,TGTGCCAGCAGCAACGGAGATTACAATGAGCAGTTCTTC
NA,NA,TRBJ2-3,TRBV11-2,CASSRNRDATADTQYF,TGTGCCAGCAGCCGTAACCGGGACGCCACAGCAGATACGCAGTATTTT
NA,many,TRBJ2-1,TRBV5-6,CASSLFGTPYNEQFF,TGTGCCAGCAGCTTGTTCGGGACTCCCTACAATGAGCAGTTCTTC
TRBD1,NA,TRBJ1-1,TRBV6-1,CASSVGQGVTEAFF,TGTGCCAGCAGTGTTGGGCAGGGGGTAACTGAAGCTTTCTTT
NA,few,TRBJ2-4,TRBV11-2,CASSPRSVAKNIQYF,TGTGCCAGCAGCCCTCGTAGTGTAGCCAAAAACATTCAGTACTTC
NA,NA,TRBJ1-5,TRBV27,CASKRGIGQQPQHF,TGTGCCAGCAAGCGGGGGATCGGCCAGCAGCCCCAGCATTTT
NA,few,TRBJ1-1,TRBV20-1,CSASRVVDTEAFF,TGCAGTGCTAGCAGGGTCGTCGACACTGAAGCTTTCTTT
NA,few,TRBJ1-1,TRBV6-2/TRBV6-3,CASRKQVRAEAFF,TGTGCCAGCAGAAAACAGGTTAGAGCTGAAGCTTTCTTT
NA,NA,TRBJ1-5,TRBV24-1,CATSDLRGGRQPQHF,TGTGCCACCAGTGATTTGAGGGGGGGCCGTCAGCCCCAGCATTTT
NA,few,TRBJ1-3,TRBV20-1,CSAARDSGNTIYF,TGCAGTGCGGCCCGCGACTCTGGAAACACCATATATTTT
TRBD1,NA,TRBJ2-1,TRBV18,CASSPPGTGPYNEQFF,TGTGCCAGCTCACCACCGGGGACAGGGCCCTACAATGAGCAGTTCTTC
NA,few,TRBJ1-4,TRBV12-5,CASGFGDIATNEKLFF,TGTGCTAGTGGTTTTGGGGACATCGCAACTAATGAAAAACTGTTTTTT
NA,many,TRBJ1-1,TRBV5-8,CASVQHTEAFF,TGTGCCAGCGTGCAACACACTGAAGCTTTCTTT
TRBD1,few,TRBJ1-5,TRBV6-6,CASSYSITGVQPQHF,TGTGCCAGCAGTTACTCGATAACAGGGGTCCAGCCCCAGCATTTT
NA,few,TRBJ2-5,TRBV20-1,CSGGGVVQETQYF,TGCAGTGGGGGCGGGGTCGTACAAGAGACCCAGTACTTC
TRBD2,NA,TRBJ2-5,TRBV7-9,CASSQWLRGAIGETQYF,TGTGCCAGCAGCCAATGGCTGCGGGGGGCCATAGGAGAGACCCAGTACTTC
NA,NA,TRBJ2-7,TRBV6-5,CASTGVGYEQYF,TGTGCCAGCACGGGAGTCGGCTACGAGCAGTACTTC
NA,many,TRBJ1-1,TRBV27,CASSLFLGQTEAFF,TGTGCCAGCAGTTTATTCCTCGGACAGACTGAAGCTTTCTTT
NA,NA,TRBJ2-7,TRBV12-3/TRBV12-4,CASRPGSTYEQYF,TGTGCCAGCAGGCCAGGCTCAACCTACGAGCAGTACTTC
TRBD1,NA,TRBJ2-1,TRBV20-1,CSARRRDSNYNEQFF,TGCAGTGCTAGAAGACGGGACAGTAACTACAATGAGCAGTTCTTC
TRBD1,few,TRBJ2-2,TRBV12-3/TRBV12-4,CAWATGANTGELFF,TGTGCCTGGGCAACAGGGGCGAACACCGGGGAGCTGTTTTTT
NA,few,TRBJ2-3,TRBV10-2,CASTLTGASGDTQYF,TGCGCCAGCACGCTGACGGGGGCCTCCGGAGATACGCAGTATTTT
NA,few,TRBJ2-7,TRBV20-1,CSARDQWTATYEQYF,TGCAGTGCTAGAGATCAATGGACGGCGACCTACGAGCAGTACTTC
NA,few,TRBJ2-4,TRBV30,CAWSVPGLAKNIQYF,TGTGCCTGGAGTGTACCTGGTCTAGCCAAAAACATTCAGTACTTC
NA,many,TRBJ1-4,TRBV23-1,CASSQRQEDVATNEKLFF,TGCGCCAGCAGTCAAAGGCAGGAGGACGTTGCAACTAATGAAAAACTGTTTTTT
NA,NA,TRBJ2-3,TRBV5-1,CASSPGLGRTDTQYF,TGCGCCAGCAGCCCTGGTTTAGGGAGGACAGATACGCAGTATTTT
NA,NA,TRBJ2-1,TRBV7-9,CASSLVRAGGFYNEQFF,TGTGCCAGCAGCTTGGTTCGGGCCGGCGGATTCTACAATGAGCAGTTCTTC
NA,few,TRBJ1-1,TRBV4-2,CASSPLDGFKDTEAFF,TGTGCCAGCAGCCCTTTGGACGGGTTCAAGGACACTGAAGCTTTCTTT
TRBD1,NA,TRBJ1-1,TRBV20-1,CSARDVRGVSEAFF,TGCAGTGCTAGAGATGTCAGGGGGGTTTCTGAAGCTTTCTTT
TRBD2,few,TRBJ2-3,TRBV25-1,CASSETSGADTQYF,TGTGCCAGCAGTGAGACTAGCGGGGCAGATACGCAGTATTTT
NA,NA,TRBJ2-2,TRBV15,CATSRDQSGTGELFF,TGTGCCACCAGCAGAGATCAGTCCGGCACCGGGGAGCTGTTTTTT
NA,few,TRBJ1-3,TRBV12-3/TRBV12-4,CASSLAATGNTIYF,TGTGCCAGCAGTTTAGCGGCAACGGGCAACACCATATATTTT
NA,many,TRBJ1-5,TRBV15,CATSREGSNQPQHF,TGTGCCACCAGCAGAGAGGGAAGCAATCAGCCCCAGCATTTT
NA,NA,TRBJ1-2,TRBV28,CASSLSTVYGYTF,TGTGCCAGCAGTCTTTCGACAGTCTATGGCTACACCTTC
NA,NA,TRBJ2-3,TRBV19,CASSQGVPTDTQYF,TGTGCCAGTAGTCAAGGGGTCCCTACAGATACGCAGTATTTT
NA,NA,TRBJ2-3,TRBV5-1,CASSLVGSETDTQYF,TGCGCCAGCAGCTTGGTAGGTTCCGAGACAGATACGCAGTATTTT
NA,few,TRBJ1-5,TRBV18,CASSPPRRDSNQPQHF,TGTGCCAGCTCACCCCCGCGCAGGGATAGCAATCAGCCCCAGCATTTT